What follows are 28 T cell receptor beta chains derived from one specimen sequenced in a study of blood T cell repertoires in COVID-19. Clones were read by immunoSEQ multiplex PCR, and TCRdb kept only the in-frame ones, dropping some. The sample has around 98,000 clones, 87% seen once. The sample comprised peripheral blood. The receptors shown here come from a man aged 65-85 years with acute or convalescent COVID-19.

The chain uses TRBV3-1 (or the pseudogene TRBV3-2) and TRBJ1-2, with TRBD1 matching 8 bases. Germline CDR1 reads LGHDT; CDR2 reads YNNKEL (reference sequence). The CDR3 contains 15 residues. Trimming at V came to 4 bases and at J to 4 bases, leaving 8 bases not matched to a gene. This chain's CDR3 is CASSPWTGSSYGYTF. The CDR3, as DNA: TGTGCCAGCAGCCCCTGGACAGGGAGTTCCTATGGCTACACCTTC.

This clone was recorded only once. The chain recombines TRBV2 with TRBJ1-6, with D unclear. With 6 bases removed from V and 5 bases from J, the gap between germline ends came to 14 bases. The CDR3 covers 15 residues. The germline gives CDR1 SNHLY, CDR2 FYNNEI. CDR3 loop: CASSQERGDNSPLHF. The CDR3 nucleotides read TGTGCCAGCAGCCAGGAGCGGGGTGATAATTCACCCCTCCACTTT.

This chain links TRBV6-5 with TRBJ2-7; D is unresolved. Deletions cut 6 bases from V and 2 bases from J, with 14 bases between. The CDR3 is 14 amino acids. Germline CDR1 and CDR2: MNHEY and SVGAGI. The chain's CDR3 is CASRTLDNAYEQYF. The CDR3, as DNA: TGTGCCAGCAGAACTCTTGACAACGCCTACGAGCAGTACTTC.

CDR3: CASSSRDSPYEQYV. In DNA, the CDR3 is TGTGCCAGTAGTTCCCGGGACAGCCCCTACGAGCAGTACGTC. The V gene is TRBV19, the J gene TRBJ2-7, with 7 bases aligning to TRBD1. Per germline, CDR1 LNHDA and CDR2 SQIVND (reference sequence). The CDR3 loop spans 14 amino acids. V dropped 5 bases and J dropped 2; count of bases not matched to a gene: 6.

The CDR3 DNA is TGTGCCACCAGCAGAGTTCAGGGTGAGCAGTACTTC. It specifies CATSRVQGEQYF. This chain uses TRBV15 with TRBJ2-7; tentatively, D is TRBD1 (5 bases). CDR1 LNHNV and CDR2 YYDKDF come from the germline V gene (reference sequence). The V gene lost 1 base and the J gene lost 7 bases, with 8 bases spanning the gap. The CDR3 totals 12 residues.

The chain employs TRBV28 and TRBJ1-5, with 8 bases matching TRBD1. J gave up 7 bases and V 10 bases, and 6 bases lay outside the gene matches. CDR1 and CDR2 from the germline V gene are MDHEN and SYDVKM. The CDR3 length is 12 residues. The CDR3 here is CAIRGPGQPQHF. The DNA for the CDR3 is TGTGCCATCAGGGGGCCAGGACAGCCCCAGCATTTT.

The genes are TRBV6-5 and TRBJ2-1, with 7 bases identical to TRBD1. J lost 5 bases, V lost 6 bases, and 10 bases had no gene match. The CDR3 has 15 residues. Germline values: CDR1 MNHEY, CDR2 SVGAGI. The CDR3 nucleotides are TGTGCCAGCAGCCGACAGGGTTTTGGCCACAATGAGCAGTTCTTC. It encodes CASSRQGFGHNEQFF.

This chain joins TRBV2 and TRBJ1-2; D gene ambiguous. Trimming stripped 6 bases from V and 4 bases from J, with 18 bases between. The V gene's germline CDR1 is SNHLY and CDR2 FYNNEI. CDR3 length: 15 residues. The CDR3 protein is CASRDNNSRRYGYTF. The DNA for the CDR3 is TGTGCCAGCAGGGATAACAACTCTAGACGCTATGGCTACACCTTC.

This chain joins TRBV3-1 (or the pseudogene TRBV3-2) and TRBJ1-5, with TRBD1 matching over 7 bases. The germline V gene has CDR1 LGHDT and CDR2 YNNKEL (reference sequence). The CDR3 contains 15 residues. The J segment lost 9 bases and the V segment lost 0 bases, leaving 8 bases of the junction unmatched. The CDR3 DNA follows: TGTGCCAGCAGCCAAGACGACAGGGACCCTCGGCCCCAGCATTTT. This codes for CASSQDDRDPRPQHF.

This sequence joins TRBV19 and TRBJ1-4; 11 nucleotides agree with TRBD1. V was pared by 4 bases and J by 0 bases, with 10 bases of the junction left unmatched. Germline CDR1 is LNHDA and CDR2 is SQIVND (reference sequence). The CDR3 is 19 amino acids. Here the CDR3 reads CASSTRTGGPSATNEKLFF. The CDR3 coding sequence is TGTGCCAGTAGTACCCGGACAGGGGGCCCCTCTGCAACTAATGAAAAACTGTTTTTT.

The CDR3: CASSKDTGRHSYEQYV. DNA of the CDR3: TGTGCCAGCAGCAAAGATACAGGCCGGCACTCCTACGAGCAGTACGTC. The chain has TRBV21-1 and TRBJ2-7; TRBD1, the table's D call, was not compared with the DNA. TRBV21-1 constitutes a pseudogene. The CDR3 consists of 16 residues.

The chain joins TRBV5-1 to TRBJ1-3; no definite D call. The CDR3 runs to 15 residues. V lost 7 bases to trimming and J lost 3 bases, with 17 bases between them. In germline, CDR1 is SGHRS, CDR2 YFSETQ. CDR3: CASRLSGTGGNTIYF. Written as DNA, the CDR3 is TGCGCCAGCCGCCTTTCGGGAACGGGTGGAAACACCATATATTTT.

V usage is TRBV6-6 and J usage is TRBJ1-4; TRBD1 matches at 10 bases. The junction had 8 bases not matched to a gene; V was cut back by 6 bases and J by 7 bases. The CDR3 runs to 15 residues. Germline V gene sequence: CDR1 MNHNY, CDR2 SVGAGI (reference sequence). The CDR3 nucleotides read TGTGCCAGCAGAGGACAGACAGGGGGCGGTGAAAAACTGTTTTTT. It yields the protein CASRGQTGGGEKLFF.

The chain has TRBV19 and TRBJ1-6; D perhaps matches TRBD1 (6 bases). Per germline, CDR1 LNHDA and CDR2 SQIVND (reference sequence). CDR3 length equals 15 residues. V lost 7 bases and J lost 7, with 17 bases in between. CDR3 DNA sequence: TGTGCCAGTACCTATAGAAGGGGGATAAATTCACCCCTCCACTTT. Residues: CASTYRRGINSPLHF.

CDR3 in DNA: TGTGCCAGTAGTATGGGGACTAGGGACCAAGAGACCCAGTACTTC. Translating gives CASSMGTRDQETQYF. The chain recombines TRBV19 with TRBJ2-5; the match to TRBD2 covers 8 bases. V shed 3 bases and J 0 bases; nucleotides not matched to a gene: 3. CDR3 length: 15 amino acids. Germline V gene lookup returns CDR1 LNHDA and CDR2 SQIVND (reference sequence).

The rearrangement links TRBV7-2 to TRBJ1-2; no clear D. The V end was cut by 1 base, the J end by 3 bases, with 9 bases between. The germline V gene encodes CDR1 SGHTA and CDR2 FQGNSA. This CDR3 is 14 amino acids long. DNA of the CDR3: TGTGCCAGCAGCTTAGTTGGAGTTGACTATGGCTACACCTTC. Translation: CASSLVGVDYGYTF.

The rearrangement links TRBV19 to TRBJ1-3; 7 bases match TRBD1. The CDR3 runs to 15 residues. The ends lost 4 bases at V and 0 bases at J; junction bases unmatched: 3. In germline, CDR1 is LNHDA, CDR2 SQIVND (reference sequence). The CDR3 spells CASSTGTASGNTIYF. In DNA form, the CDR3 reads TGTGCCAGTAGTACCGGGACAGCCTCTGGAAACACCATATATTTT.

The chain employs TRBV4-1 and TRBJ2-4; the D gene is possibly TRBD2 (7 bases). Germline assignment: CDR1 MGHRA and CDR2 YSYEKL. The CDR3 length is 15 residues. Trimming stripped 4 bases from V and 1 base from J, with 11 bases between. The CDR3 DNA reads as TGCGCCAGCAGCCGGGGGCGGGGGGCCAAAAACATTCAGTACTTC. Translation gives CASSRGRGAKNIQYF.

V and J are TRBV28 and TRBJ2-4, with D perhaps TRBD1 (5 bases). CDR1 MDHEN and CDR2 SYDVKM come from the germline V gene. V gave up 3 bases and J gave up 0 bases, with 9 bases separating them. The CDR3 loop spans 15 amino acids. This CDR3 reads CASSLDILAKNIQYF. Written as DNA, the CDR3 is TGTGCCAGCAGTTTGGACATTCTAGCCAAAAACATTCAGTACTTC.

The V and J genes are TRBV19 and TRBJ1-6; 7 bases line up with TRBD1. Germline CDR1 is LNHDA and CDR2 is SQIVND (reference sequence). The CDR3 extends over 13 amino acids. V was clipped by 6 bases and J by 9 bases; unmatched bases: 5. CDR3 in DNA: TGTGCCAGTAGCCAGACAGGGCGTTCACCCCTCCACTTT. Translated: CASSQTGRSPLHF.

The V call is TRBV19, the J call TRBJ2-2, with D possibly TRBD1 on 6 matching bases. The CDR3 totals 15 residues. V was shortened by 1 base and J by 5 bases, with 11 bases between the two germline ends. Germline assignment: CDR1 LNHDA and CDR2 SQIVND (reference sequence). The CDR3 loop is CASSIGGRGTGELFF. DNA of the CDR3: TGTGCCAGTAGTATAGGTGGCAGGGGAACCGGGGAGCTGTTTTTT.

The chain employs TRBV7-2 and TRBJ1-2; TRBD1 is a possible D gene (6 bases). V gave up 1 base and J gave up 7 bases, with 19 bases separating them. The CDR3 runs 16 residues. Germline V gene lookup returns CDR1 SGHTA and CDR2 FQGNSA. This CDR3 is CASSLDLGAIIPGYTF. CDR3 bases: TGTGCCAGCAGCTTAGATCTGGGGGCGATTATCCCTGGCTACACCTTC.

The genes are TRBV6-5 and TRBJ2-7; a weak D match, TRBD2 (5 bases). This CDR3 has 12 residues. Germline V CDR1 and CDR2: MNHEY, SVGAGI. Between the trimmed V and J ends, which lost 5 bases and 5 bases, there was a span of 10 bases. In DNA, the CDR3 is TGTGCCAGCAGTACCGGACTTAACGAGCAGTACGTC. Translated: CASSTGLNEQYV.

V and J are TRBV27 and TRBJ2-1; 8 bases match TRBD1. CDR1 MNHEY and CDR2 SMNVEV come from the germline V gene (reference sequence). There are 15 residues in the CDR3. Germline trimming cut 5 bases from V and 8 bases from J; bases unmatched to any gene: 11. This chain's CDR3 is CASSIGQGRLDEQFF. The DNA for the CDR3 is TGTGCCAGCAGTATTGGACAGGGCCGACTGGATGAGCAGTTCTTC.

The chain is built from TRBV6-5 and TRBJ2-5, with 8 bases matching TRBD2. The CDR3 contains 16 residues. The V gene's germline CDR1 is MNHEY and CDR2 SVGAGI. J lost 1 base, V lost 0 bases, and 4 bases had no gene match. CDR3 sequence reads: CASSYSTGGLQETQYF. The DNA of the CDR3 is TGTGCCAGCAGTTACTCGACGGGGGGGCTCCAAGAGACCCAGTACTTC.

This clone was recorded a few times. V is TRBV4-1 and J is TRBJ1-4; D perhaps matches TRBD1 (5 bases). CDR1 is MGHRA, CDR2 YSYEKL, per germline. V lost 5 bases, J lost 6 bases, and 19 bases lay in between. This CDR3 spans 16 amino acids. Here the CDR3 DNA reads TGCGCCAGCAGCACCTCCAGGGTTCCTACAGATGAAAAACTGTTTTTT. This codes for CASSTSRVPTDEKLFF.

The chain is built from TRBV7-8 and TRBJ1-1; no firm D call. The CDR3 extends over 14 amino acids. The V gene lost 1 base and the J gene lost 1 base, with 7 bases spanning the gap. Germline CDR1 is SGHVS and CDR2 is FQNEAQ. Here the CDR3 reads CASSLVGRNTEAFF. Written as DNA, the CDR3 is TGTGCCAGCAGCTTAGTGGGGAGGAACACTGAAGCTTTCTTT.

The rearrangement joins TRBV4-1 to TRBJ1-1, with D maybe TRBD1 (6 bases). Germline CDR1 reads MGHRA; CDR2 reads YSYEKL. The CDR3 extends over 15 amino acids. V was clipped by 2 bases and J by 4 bases, with 14 bases between them. The CDR3: CASSQTHREGTEAFF. The CDR3 DNA sequence: TGCGCCAGCAGCCAAACCCACAGGGAGGGCACTGAAGCTTTCTTT.